The 10 T cell receptor beta chains reported below all come from one sample, sequenced in a study of T cells in Graves' hyperthyroidism and ophthalmopathy. RNA transcripts yielded amplified TCR beta CDR3 regions. Using the HTBI primer set, a first-round RT-PCR was run on the TCR CDR3. TCRdb reprocessed the multiplex PCR reads with MiXCR, giving one entry per CDR3 protein. Altogether over 500,000 distinct CDR3 sequences are present, 17% being singletons, with the ten largest covering approximately 18%. Sequenced: blood. The receptors were gathered from a woman younger than 30 with Graves' ophthalmopathy.

Concerning this clonotype: This may stem from a read error, because a much larger clone lies one nucleotide away. The rearrangement uses TRBV19 and TRBJ2-5; either TRBD1 or TRBD2 may supply D (5 bases each). This CDR3 contains 15 residues. Trimming shortened V by 5 bases and J by 1 base, and 14 bases separated the two germline ends. Per germline, CDR1 LNHDA and CDR2 SQIVND (reference sequence). The DNA for the CDR3 is TGTGCCAGTAGTGTCGCCAGGGACCCCCAAGAGACCCAGTACTTC. Protein product: CASSVARDPQETQYF.

This clonotype was seen many times. The V gene is TRBV5-1, the J gene TRBJ1-1, with D tentatively TRBD1 (6 bases). The germline V gene has CDR1 SGHRS and CDR2 YFSETQ. The ends were cut back, 4 bases at V and 7 bases at J, with 14 bases in the middle. The CDR3 consists of 13 residues. CDR3 amino acids: CASSLIEGVEAFF. The CDR3 region has the DNA TGCGCCAGCAGCCTAATAGAGGGGGTTGAAGCTTTCTTT.

With respect to this clonotype: It may be a read error: a sequence one base away is much more abundant. The J gene is TRBJ2-7, the V gene TRBV28; D is undetermined. V was clipped by 3 bases and J by 5 bases, with 11 bases between them. The length of the CDR3 is 13 residues. Germline assignment: CDR1 MDHEN and CDR2 SYDVKM. The CDR3 sequence: CASSFLNNDEQYF. The CDR3 nucleotides read TGTGCCAGCAGTTTCCTTAACAACGACGAGCAGTACTTC.

The CDR3 here is CASSLGDRVSYGYTF. Here the CDR3 DNA reads TGCGCCAGCAGCTTGGGAGACAGGGTTTCCTATGGCTACACCTTC. The chain uses TRBV5-1 and TRBJ1-2, with 7 bases that match TRBD1. The germline CDR1 and CDR2 sequences are SGHRS and YFSETQ. After removal of 0 bases from V and 4 bases from J, the junction contained 6 bases not matched to a gene. This CDR3 region has 15 residues.

This clonotype was seen repeatedly, ten times or more. DNA for the CDR3: TGTGCCAGCAGCTCGCAATCGGCCGACTACGAGCAGTACTTC. This gives the protein CASSSQSADYEQYF. The gene calls are TRBV11-2 and TRBJ2-7; no reliable D call. V gave up 4 bases and J gave up 3 bases, with 13 bases separating them. There are 14 residues in the CDR3. The V gene's germline CDR1 is SGHAT and CDR2 FQNNGV.

The chain couples TRBV5-5 to TRBJ1-2; tentatively, D is TRBD1 (6 bases). The V gene's germline CDR1 is SGHKS and CDR2 YYEKEE (reference sequence). The CDR3 covers 15 residues. Trimming left V 3 bases short and J 5 bases short, with 17 bases between. CDR3 coding DNA: TGTGCCAGCAGCTCCCCGGTGAGGACAGTATATGGCTACACCTTC. This encodes CASSSPVRTVYGYTF.

This clonotype was observed a handful of times. Since a much larger clone is just one base distant, this may be a read error. Because the CDR3's place on the DNA is in doubt, the DNA is left out and the CDR3 is given as listed by TCRdb. V gene TRBV6-1 combines with J gene TRBJ2-7; TRBD1, the table's D call, was not compared with the DNA. The CDR3 sequence runs 18 residues, both termini included. Germline-derived CDR1 and CDR2 are MNHNS and SASEGT. This chain's CDR3 is CASSILGQGFSANYEQYF.

This chain connects TRBV9 to TRBJ1-1, with a weak D call TRBD1 (6 bases). CDR1 and CDR2 from the germline V gene are SGDLS and YYNGEE. The CDR3 extends over 14 amino acids. Trimming took 0 bases from V and 4 from J, leaving 10 bases between them. Written as DNA, the CDR3 is TGTGCCAGCAGCGTAGCACAGGGAAGCACTGAAGCTTTCTTT. It is translated as CASSVAQGSTEAFF. The full variable domain, rest sourced from reference TRBV9 and TRBJ1-1, is DSGVTQTPKHLITATGQRVTLRCSPRSGDLSVYWYQQSLDQGLQFLIQYYNGEERAKGNILERFSAQQFPDLHSELNLSSLELGDSALYFCASSVAQGSTEAFFGQGTRLTVV.

This clonotype was seen a handful of times. This chain uses TRBV30 with TRBJ2-1, with a tentative D call TRBD2 (6 bases). V lost 1 base and J 5 bases, leaving 12 bases between the germline ends. This CDR3 spans 14 amino acids. Germline CDR1 and CDR2: GTSNPN and SVGIG (reference sequence). The CDR3 is CAWSGGSGNNEQFF. For the CDR3, the DNA is TGTGCCTGGAGTGGAGGTAGCGGTAACAATGAGCAGTTCTTC.

This clonotype appeared many times. The chain uses TRBV28 and TRBJ1-5; 7 nucleotides match TRBD1. The junction had 9 bases not matched to a gene; V was cut back by 8 bases and J by 2 bases. The CDR3 extends over 15 amino acids. Germline V gene sequence: CDR1 MDHEN, CDR2 SYDVKM. CDR3 in DNA: TGTGCCAGCGGGATTCTAGGGGGCGGCAATCAGCCCCAGCATTTT. As protein: CASGILGGGNQPQHF.